The rows below give T cell receptor beta chains drawn from one sample of a study of T cells in Graves' hyperthyroidism and ophthalmopathy. TCRdb recomputed calls from the multiplex PCR reads with MiXCR, one row per CDR3 protein. The sample carries 500,000 to 750,000 distinct CDR3 sequences, 14% recorded once. The sequencing input was blood. The receptors shown here come from a woman between 18 and 29 years old with Graves' ophthalmopathy. Both conserved end residues are part of each CDR3. D genes are given only for firm matches. Not all rows give a size; the values are once, few, many and, for expanded clones, a class.

clone size	D gene	V gene	J gene	CDR3 DNA	CDR3 protein
many	-	TRBV7-2	TRBJ2-3	TGTGCCAGCATCCCTCTCGGACGTCCAGGCAGCACAGATACGCAGTATTTT	CASIPLGRPGSTDTQYF
many	TRBD1	TRBV28	TRBJ2-7	TGTGCCAGCAACCTACAGGGGGCGGGTTACGAGCAGTACTTC	CASNLQGAGYEQYF
few	-	TRBV10-2	TRBJ1-1	TGCGCCAGCAGTATGGAGAACACTGAAGCTTTCTTT	CASSMENTEAFF
-	-	TRBV6-1	TRBJ2-1	TGTGCCAGCAGTCAAGAGGACAGAAGCTCCTACAATGAGCAGTTCTTC	CASSQEDRSSYNEQFF
many	TRBD1	TRBV28	TRBJ1-6	TGTGCCAGCAGCCCTGACAGGGCGACAGGTGGAACCCTCCACTTT	CASSPDRATGGTLHF
few	-	TRBV4-2	TRBJ2-7	TGTGCCAGCAGCCAAGCCCCTTATTCCAGCTCCTACGAGCAGTACTTC	CASSQAPYSSSYEQYF
many	-	TRBV4-1	TRBJ2-5	TGCGCCAGCAGACCCGACAGGTTCCAAGAGACCCAGTACTTC	CASRPDRFQETQYF
many	-	TRBV18	TRBJ2-7	TGTGCCAGCTCACCGGGGGTGGGAGCGAGCCACTCCTACGAGCAGTACTTC	CASSPGVGASHSYEQYF
many	TRBD2	TRBV11-1	TRBJ2-7	TGTGCCAGCAGTCGGAGGGCTAGCGGGAGCATTTACGAGCAGTACTTC	CASSRRASGSIYEQYF
many	-	TRBV7-3	TRBJ2-3	TGTGCCAGCAGCTCGGCGCGGGGTAGCACAGATACGCAGTATTTT	CASSSARGSTDTQYF
few	-	TRBV29-1	TRBJ2-7	TGCAGCGTTGTTAAGGGACTTGCCTACGAGCAGTACTTC	CSVVKGLAYEQYF
few	TRBD2	TRBV18	TRBJ2-3	TGTGCCAGCTCACCACTAAAAAAAGCGGGAATTATAGATACGCAGTATTTT	CASSPLKKAGIIDTQYF
-	TRBD2	TRBV4-3	TRBJ2-1	TGCGCCAGCAGCCAAGATACTCTCCGACTAGCGGGCGGTGAGAATGAGCAGTTCTTC	CASSQDTLRLAGGENEQFF
few	-	TRBV30	TRBJ2-7	TGTGCCTGGAGGCGGACAGTAACCTACGAGCAGTACTTC	CAWRRTVTYEQYF
-	TRBD1	TRBV20-1	TRBJ1-1	TGCAGTGCTAGAGATGGGGCGAAGACAGGGGGAAGATCTGAAGCTTTCTTT	CSARDGAKTGGRSEAFF
many	TRBD1	TRBV9	TRBJ2-7	TGTGCCAGCAGCCTCAGACAGGGTACCGAGCAGTACTTC	CASSLRQGTEQYF
many	-	TRBV7-7	TRBJ2-7	TGTGCTAGCAGCTTAGCGGAAGGGTGGAGCTACGAGCAGTACTTC	CASSLAEGWSYEQYF
many	TRBD1	TRBV12-3/TRBV12-4	TRBJ1-5	TGTGCCAGCAGTCCTGGACAGGGCCGAAATCAGCCCCAGCATTTT	CASSPGQGRNQPQHF
many	TRBD1	TRBV2	TRBJ1-1	TGTGCCAGCAGTATACAGGGGGCCCTGACCTACACTGAAGCTTTCTTT	CASSIQGALTYTEAFF
many	-	TRBV12-3/TRBV12-4	TRBJ2-7	TGTGCCAGCAGTTTACCCAGGGGCGCCTTCCACGAGCAGTACTTC	CASSLPRGAFHEQYF
few	TRBD2	TRBV7-9	TRBJ2-4	TGTGCCAGCAGCCCTGGACTAGCGGGAGCCAAAAACATTCAGTACTTC	CASSPGLAGAKNIQYF
few	-	TRBV10-3	TRBJ2-7	TGTGCCATCAGGGAAGGACGGGGGAGGTACGAGCAGTACTTC	CAIREGRGRYEQYF
few	TRBD2	TRBV9	TRBJ2-5	TGTGCCAGCAGCGAGGGAGCGGGAGGGCCGGAGACCCAGTACTTC	CASSEGAGGPETQYF
many	TRBD1	TRBV14	TRBJ1-1	TGTGCCAGCAGCTCCCGACCGGGACAGAACTTAGAAGCTTTCTTT	CASSSRPGQNLEAFF
many	TRBD1	TRBV28	TRBJ2-7	TGTGCCAGCATCTCGGGACAGGGTTTTCACGAGCAGTACTTC	CASISGQGFHEQYF
many	-	TRBV12-3/TRBV12-4	TRBJ1-1	TGTGCCAGCAGTGCACGAGTAACAGGAGAAGCTTTCTTT	CASSARVTGEAFF
few	TRBD1	TRBV13	TRBJ2-5	TGTGCCAGCAGCTCCCTCCGACAGGGGATACAAGAGACCCAGTACTTC	CASSSLRQGIQETQYF
many	-	TRBV3-1	TRBJ2-5	TGTGCCAGCAGCCAAGATTTCACTCAAGAGACCCAGTACTTC	CASSQDFTQETQYF
few	-	TRBV5-1	TRBJ1-4	TGCGCCAGCAGCTCAGCCCGGTCACAGGGAGGGTCTAATGAAAAACTGTTTTTT	CASSSARSQGGSNEKLFF
few	-	TRBV15	TRBJ1-6	TGTGCCACCAGCAGAGGGGACGGGCAGTCGCCCCTCCACTTT	CATSRGDGQSPLHF
few	-	TRBV20-1	TRBJ1-3	TGCAGTGCTAGAGATGGGGGACACCCTTCCAAGGACACCTTTCTCTCTGGAAACACCATATATTTT	CSARDGGHPSKDTFLSGNTIYF
many	TRBD2	TRBV4-3	TRBJ2-3	TGCGCCAGCAGCCAAGAAGCGGGGGGCGGTAGCACAGATACGCAGTATTTT	CASSQEAGGGSTDTQYF
few	TRBD2	TRBV19	TRBJ2-7	TGTGCCAGCTCGACTAGCGGGTACTACTCCTACGAGCAGTACTTC	CASSTSGYYSYEQYF
many	TRBD1	TRBV6-5	TRBJ1-1	TGTGCCAGCAGTTACCCCCCAGGGAGGACAGGGACGAACACTGAAGCTTTCTTT	CASSYPPGRTGTNTEAFF
many	TRBD2	TRBV6-1	TRBJ2-3	TGTGCCAGCCGAGCGGGGAACACAGATACGCAGTATTTT	CASRAGNTDTQYF
few	-	TRBV28	TRBJ2-5	TGTGCCAGCAGAGCTCAGGTATCCGGGGAGACCCAGTACTTC	CASRAQVSGETQYF
many	-	TRBV6-1	TRBJ1-5	TGTGCCAGCAGTGACCAGGGAGCTAGCAATCAGCCCCAGCATTTT	CASSDQGASNQPQHF
-	-	TRBV14	TRBJ2-7	TGTGCCAGCAGCCAAGTTAATGACTACGAGCAGTACTTC	CASSQVNDYEQYF
many	-	TRBV30	TRBJ2-7	TGTGCCTGGAGTTCAGGTTTGTGGTACGAGCAGTACTTC	CAWSSGLWYEQYF
many	-	TRBV30	TRBJ1-1	TGTGCCTGGAAGAGCGGGCTGAACACTGAAGCTTTCTTT	CAWKSGLNTEAFF
-	TRBD1	TRBV6-5	TRBJ2-1	TGTGCCAGCAGTTACCGGACAGGTTTCCAAGAGACCCAGTTCTTC	CASSYRTGFQETQFF
-	-	TRBV19	TRBJ1-5	TGTGCCAGTAAATGGAGGGGCAATCAGCCCCAGCATTTT	CASKWRGNQPQHF
-	TRBD1	TRBV12-3/TRBV12-4	TRBJ1-5	TGTGCCAGCAGCCAGGACAGGGGAGGAAGCAATCAGCCCCAGCATTTT	CASSQDRGGSNQPQHF
many	-	TRBV7-3	TRBJ2-1	TGTGCCAGCAGCCCTGGGCCCGAGCGGATCTACAATGAGCAGTTCTTC	CASSPGPERIYNEQFF
few	-	TRBV4-1	TRBJ2-1	TGCGCCAGCAGCCGTTGGGACACCTACAATGAGCAGTTCTTC	CASSRWDTYNEQFF
many	-	TRBV30	TRBJ1-1	TGTGCCTGGAGTGTACAGGTTCTGAACACTGAAGCTTTCTTT	CAWSVQVLNTEAFF
many	-	TRBV29-1	TRBJ2-1	TGCAGCGTGGGACAATACAATGAGCAGTTCTTC	CSVGQYNEQFF
-	TRBD2	TRBV19	TRBJ2-3	TGTGCCACTGCCTCTAGCGGAGTCACAGATACGCAGTATTTT	CATASSGVTDTQYF
few	TRBD2	TRBV19	TRBJ2-4	TGTGCCAGTAGTGTGCCGGGACTAGGCAACATTCAGTACTTC	CASSVPGLGNIQYF